These 9 T cell receptor beta chains were sequenced from one sample in a study of cytomegalovirus exposure and HLA in healthy donors. The table came from immunoSEQ multiplex PCR; TCRdb's copy has only in-frame clones and leaves some out. The table records some 90,000 clones, roughly 87% of them present only once. The sequencing sample was made of PBMCs. These receptors were collected from a young man in good health and CMV-seropositive.

The V gene is TRBV6-1, the J gene TRBJ2-3; TRBD1 aligns across 9 bases. V gave up 7 bases and J gave up 10 bases; unmatched junction bases: 15. Germline V gene data show CDR1 as MNHNS and CDR2 as SASEGT. The CDR3 is 15 residues long. Written as DNA, the CDR3 is TGTGCCAGCATACAGGGGGCCCGTTTTATCGATTCGCAGTATTTT. It translates to CASIQGARFIDSQYF.

This clone has a single count. This chain joins TRBV5-1 and TRBJ1-1; D possibly corresponds to TRBD1 (6 bases). The germline V gene encodes CDR1 SGHRS and CDR2 YFSETQ. The CDR3 sequence is 16 residues long. The V end was cut by 2 bases, the J end by 0 bases, with 14 bases between. The CDR3 bases are TGCGCCAGCAGCTTCGACAGGTTACTCATGAACACTGAAGCTTTCTTT. Translation gives CASSFDRLLMNTEAFF.

In its sample, this clone was seen a few times. This rearrangement joins TRBV2 to TRBJ2-1, with 14 bases that match TRBD2. V was pared by 4 bases and J by 7 bases, with 18 bases of the junction left unmatched. CDR3 length equals 20 residues. CDR1 is SNHLY, CDR2 FYNNEI, per germline. CDR3 amino acids: CASSAPSGTSGSSVSNEQFF. CDR3 in DNA: TGTGCCAGCAGTGCCCCGAGTGGGACTAGCGGGAGCAGCGTATCTAATGAGCAGTTCTTC.

The chain uses TRBV7-9 and TRBJ1-1, with a possible D match to TRBD1 (5 bases). CDR3 size: 14 residues. Looked up from germline, CDR1 is SEHNR and CDR2 is FQNEAQ (reference sequence). With 1 base removed from V and 5 bases from J, the gap between germline ends came to 11 bases. CDR3 nucleotides: TGTGCCAGCAGCTTAGAGGGGATCGGGACTGAAGCTTTCTTT. This sequence encodes CASSLEGIGTEAFF.

The rearrangement links TRBV4-1 to TRBJ1-2; weak D call: TRBD1 (5 bases). CDR1 is MGHRA and CDR2 is YSYEKL in the germline V gene. The CDR3 sequence is 14 residues long. Between the trimmed V and J ends, which lost 4 bases and 4 bases, there was a span of 13 bases. CDR3 DNA: TGCGCCAGCAGCCTAAACGACAGAGTCTATGGCTACACCTTC. Translated: CASSLNDRVYGYTF.

The V call is TRBV11-3, the J call TRBJ2-2; 7 nucleotides match TRBD2. After removal of 2 bases from V and 6 bases from J, the junction contained 9 bases not matched to a gene. The germline V gene encodes CDR1 SGHNT and CDR2 YENEEA. The CDR3 length is 16 residues. The CDR3 is CASSLIGWEGSGELFF. The CDR3 DNA reads as TGTGCCAGCAGCTTAATCGGGTGGGAGGGCTCCGGGGAGCTGTTTTTT.

The chain recombines TRBV28 with TRBJ1-4; maybe TRBD1 (6 bases). The CDR3 runs 18 residues. Germline lookup yields CDR1 MDHEN and CDR2 SYDVKM. The V and J ends lost 4 bases and 0 bases respectively, with 18 bases between them. The CDR3 protein is CASSSSDSRWATNEKLFF. The CDR3 nucleotides are TGTGCCAGCAGTTCCTCGGACAGCCGATGGGCAACTAATGAAAAACTGTTTTTT.

The V call is TRBV6-1, the J call TRBJ1-2, with a possible D match to TRBD1 (6 bases). The germline V gene encodes CDR1 MNHNS and CDR2 SASEGT. The CDR3 contains 14 residues. The V end lost 6 bases, the J end lost 8 bases, and 19 bases lay between the germline ends. The CDR3 loop reads CASRDIQGRRGYTF. The CDR3, as DNA: TGTGCCAGCAGAGATATACAGGGAAGGCGGGGCTACACCTTC.

V gene TRBV5-6 combines with J gene TRBJ2-5; 7 bases line up with TRBD1. The CDR3 covers 14 residues. V dropped 4 bases and J dropped 4; count of bases not matched to a gene: 7. Per the germline V gene, CDR1 is SGHDT and CDR2 is YYEEEE. The CDR3 region has the DNA TGTGCCAGCAGCAAGACAGGGTATGGAGAGACCCAGTACTTC. It is translated as CASSKTGYGETQYF.